A single sample gave rise to the 28 T cell receptor beta chains below, sequenced in a study of TIL therapy for anti-PD-1-resistant metastatic lung cancer. The libraries were made with immunoSEQ v3. Here immunoSEQ multiplex PCR was the method, and the copy in TCRdb shows in-frame clones only, minus some. The repertoire holds tens of thousands of clones, with about four fifths as singletons. The time point here: pre-treatment sample, taken before nivolumab and TIL therapy. This material consisted of blood, taken at baseline. The receptors here all came from a person aged 25 to 80 with non-small cell lung cancer.

The V gene is TRBV19, the J gene TRBJ1-3; a possible D gene is TRBD1 (5 bases). Germline V gives CDR1 LNHDA, CDR2 SQIVND (reference sequence). The CDR3 extends over 14 amino acids. V gave up 4 bases and J gave up 10 bases, with 17 bases separating them. CDR3 sequence: CASSTYLQDSTIYF. The CDR3 DNA reads as TGTGCCAGTAGTACCTACTTACAGGATTCTACCATATATTTT.

In this sample, this clone is medium-sized. The rearrangement joins TRBV6-4 to TRBJ1-2, with 7 bases lining up with TRBD1. Unmatched junction bases numbered 2, after V lost 2 bases and J lost 2 bases. The CDR3 contains 14 residues. Per germline, CDR1 MRHNA and CDR2 SNTAGT. The CDR3 protein is CASSDGTENYGYTF. For the CDR3, the DNA is TGTGCCAGCAGTGACGGGACAGAGAACTATGGCTACACCTTC.

This clone was found a few times. The CDR3 DNA follows: TGTGCCAGCAAACGCGGACTAGCCAATATGCAGTACTTC. It specifies CASKRGLANMQYF. The chain uses TRBV27 and TRBJ2-7; 8 positions match TRBD2. The CDR3 totals 13 residues. The V gene end was trimmed by 7 bases and the J gene end by 9 bases; junction bases not matched to a gene: 11. The germline CDR1 and CDR2 sequences are MNHEY and SMNVEV (reference sequence).

This rearrangement joins TRBV5-6 to TRBJ1-3, with D hard to call. This CDR3 has 14 amino acids. Germline V gene data show CDR1 as SGHDT and CDR2 as YYEEEE. V lost 1 base to trimming and J lost 2 bases, with 7 bases between them. In DNA form, the CDR3 reads TGTGCCAGCAGCTTGCAAGCTACTGGAAACACCATATATTTT. Residues: CASSLQATGNTIYF.

This chain uses TRBV19 with TRBJ1-3; D not resolved. The germline gives CDR1 LNHDA, CDR2 SQIVND (reference sequence). Deletions cut 3 bases from V and 4 bases from J, with 10 bases between. This CDR3 has 14 residues. CDR3 in amino acids: CASSIPTGGNTIYF. Here the CDR3 DNA reads TGTGCCAGTAGTATCCCGACCGGGGGAAACACCATATATTTT.

V usage is TRBV5-1 and J usage is TRBJ2-1; D is unclear. Germline V gene data show CDR1 as SGHRS and CDR2 as YFSETQ. The CDR3 loop spans 13 amino acids. V was pared by 4 bases and J by 5 bases, with 10 bases between. CDR3 DNA: TGCGCCAGCAGCCCCCCAGTTCACAATGAGCAGTTCTTC. Amino acid sequence: CASSPPVHNEQFF.

This clone came up once. The chain has TRBV6-1 and TRBJ2-7; 8 bases match TRBD2. Germline V CDR1 and CDR2: MNHNS, SASEGT. The CDR3 is 14 residues long. The junction had 10 bases not matched to a gene; V was cut back by 6 bases and J by 6 bases. In DNA, the CDR3 is TGTGCCAGCAGCACCGGGGGGGAAACGGGCGAGCAGTACTTC. It is translated as CASSTGGETGEQYF.

This chain uses TRBV10-3 with TRBJ1-5; D uncertain. The CDR3 contains 13 residues. V was pared by 10 bases and J by 0 bases, with 10 bases between. From germline, CDR1 is ENHRY and CDR2 SYGVKD. CDR3 amino acids: CASSEYSNQPQHF. The CDR3 coding sequence is TGTGCCAGCAGCGAATATAGCAATCAGCCCCAGCATTTT.

This clone was found a few times. Written as DNA, the CDR3 is TGTGCCAGCAGTTTCCTTGGACAGGGGTTTAGTGAAAAACTGTTTTTT. Translating it yields CASSFLGQGFSEKLFF. The V call is TRBV28, the J call TRBJ1-4, with 9 bases aligning to TRBD1. This CDR3 is built from 16 residues. The germline gives CDR1 MDHEN, CDR2 SYDVKM. Germline trimming cut 3 bases from V and 7 bases from J; bases unmatched to any gene: 9.

The rearrangement uses TRBV9 and TRBJ1-1, with D perhaps TRBD1 (6 bases). V was trimmed by 3 bases and J by 4 bases, leaving 13 bases between them. Germline V gene lookup returns CDR1 SGDLS and CDR2 YYNGEE. The CDR3 sequence is 14 residues long. The CDR3 region has the DNA TGTGCCAGCAGCGGACACAGGGCCGGCACTGAAGCTTTCTTT. Its protein product is CASSGHRAGTEAFF.

This clone appeared a single time. The chain couples TRBV5-1 to TRBJ2-3, with 7 bases that match TRBD2. The CDR3 spans 16 residues. The germline CDR1 and CDR2 sequences are SGHRS and YFSETQ. The V segment lost 0 bases and the J segment 1 base; nucleotides outside the gene matches: 5. CDR3 sequence: CASSLVVGLGTDTQYF. Written as DNA, the CDR3 is TGCGCCAGCAGCTTGGTTGTCGGACTAGGCACAGATACGCAGTATTTT.

The V gene is TRBV27, the J gene TRBJ1-6; no reliable D call. Trimming removed 6 bases at V and 7 bases at J, with 13 bases between. CDR1 and CDR2 (germline): MNHEY, SMNVEV (reference sequence). CDR3 length: 14 amino acids. CDR3 coding DNA: TGTGCCAGCAGATCACACGGCGGCAATTCACCCCTCCACTTT. This sequence encodes CASRSHGGNSPLHF.

The chain has TRBV27 and TRBJ1-2; D may be TRBD1 (6 bases). V was clipped by 1 base and J by 1 base, with 16 bases between them. Germline V CDR1 and CDR2: MNHEY, SMNVEV (reference sequence). The CDR3 is made up of 17 amino acids. This chain's CDR3 is CASSLFSGGAHNYGYTF. The CDR3 nucleotides are TGTGCCAGCAGTTTATTCTCCGGGGGCGCTCATAACTATGGCTACACCTTC.

The chain links TRBV9 to TRBJ2-1; the match to TRBD2 covers 7 bases. This CDR3 contains 16 residues. The V and J ends lost 0 bases and 7 bases, in that order; junction bases with no gene match: 10. Germline V CDR1 and CDR2: SGDLS, YYNGEE. In nucleotides, the CDR3 is TGTGCCAGCAGCGTAGCTGGCGGGAGCTTTGTAAATGAGCAGTTCTTC. This translates into CASSVAGGSFVNEQFF.

The V and J genes are TRBV7-2 and TRBJ1-5, with D maybe TRBD1 (5 bases). The CDR3 is 13 amino acids. Trimming left V 4 bases short and J 7 bases short, with 11 bases between. Germline CDR1 SGHTA, CDR2 FQGNSA. In nucleotides, the CDR3 is TGTGCCAGCAGCTCTGGACAACAACAGCCCCAGCATTTT. Translation gives CASSSGQQQPQHF.

This chain connects TRBV6-5 to TRBJ2-3, with 10 bases fitting TRBD1. The V gene end was trimmed by 5 bases and the J gene end by 3 bases; junction bases not matched to a gene: 5. The CDR3 runs 15 residues. Germline V CDR1 and CDR2: MNHEY, SVGAGI. CDR3 nucleotides: TGTGCCAGCAGTGGGACAGGGGAAGGGACAGATACGCAGTATTTT. It encodes CASSGTGEGTDTQYF.

The chain recombines TRBV5-4 with TRBJ2-3; 7 positions match TRBD1. The V gene's germline CDR1 is SGHNT and CDR2 YYREEE (reference sequence). Trimming took 4 bases from V and 5 from J; bases not matched to a gene: 13. This CDR3 region has 16 residues. DNA for the CDR3: TGTGCCAGCAGCCGCCCCCGACAGGGTACGGGAGATACGCAGTATTTT. Protein sequence: CASSRPRQGTGDTQYF. The full variable domain, with the rest looked up from reference TRBV5-4 and TRBJ2-3, is ETGVTQSPTHLIKTRGQQVTLRCSSQSGHNTVSWYQQALGQGPQFIFQYYREEENGRGNFPPRFSGLQFPNYSSELNVNALELDDSALYLCASSRPRQGTGDTQYFGPGTRLTVL.

Relative to its sample, this clone is medium-sized (0.01 to 0.1%). The chain combines TRBV7-2 with TRBJ1-2; D is ambiguous. V was pared by 3 bases and J by 5 bases, with 7 bases between. This CDR3 has 12 amino acids. CDR1 and CDR2 from the germline V gene are SGHTA and FQGNSA. The CDR3 nucleotides read TGTGCCAGCAGCTTGATGAAGTATGGCTACACCTTC. Its protein is CASSLMKYGYTF.

The CDR3 nucleotides are TGCGCCAGCAGCTTGGGGACAGGGACTGGAAACACCATATATTTT. It codes for CASSLGTGTGNTIYF. This chain connects TRBV5-1 to TRBJ1-3, with 8 bases fitting TRBD1. The V gene's germline CDR1 is SGHRS and CDR2 YFSETQ. This CDR3 has 15 residues. With V trimmed by 0 bases and J by 2 bases, 1 base remained unmatched.

The chain has TRBV5-1 and TRBJ1-1, with D unclear. V was clipped by 4 bases and J by 1 base, with 2 bases between them. The CDR3 has 11 residues. The germline V gene encodes CDR1 SGHRS and CDR2 YFSETQ. Here the CDR3 reads CASSGNTEAFF. The DNA of the CDR3 is TGCGCCAGCAGCGGGAACACTGAAGCTTTCTTT.

Remarks on this clone: At one end the junction does not follow the germline gene, possibly because of a read error. This sample includes further DNA sequences coding for the same CDR3. The rearrangement uses TRBV11-2 and TRBJ1-1, with D hard to call. Germline CDR1 is SGHAT and CDR2 is FQNNGV. The CDR3 contains 14 residues. CDR3 sequence: CASSRRHLNTEAFF. In DNA, the CDR3 is TGTGCCAGCAGCCGAAGACACCTGAACACTGAAGCCTTCTTT.

This clone has just one count. This rearrangement joins TRBV19 to TRBJ2-7; the match to TRBD1 covers 8 bases. The CDR3 length is 14 residues. Trimming cost V 2 bases and J 4 bases; bases outside gene matches: 4. Per germline, CDR1 LNHDA and CDR2 SQIVND (reference sequence). This chain's CDR3 is CASSINNRGYEQYF. In DNA form, the CDR3 reads TGTGCCAGTAGTATAAATAACAGGGGGTACGAGCAGTACTTC.

V is TRBV5-4 and J is TRBJ1-1; a possible D gene is TRBD1 (5 bases). The CDR3 is 16 amino acids. Germline CDR1 SGHNT, CDR2 YYREEE (reference sequence). The germline V and J ends were trimmed by 3 bases and 1 base, with 16 bases remaining between them. CDR3 sequence reads: CASSSTGRGWNTEAFF. CDR3 nucleotide sequence: TGTGCCAGCAGCTCCACTGGGAGGGGCTGGAACACTGAAGCTTTCTTT.

The chain uses TRBV5-1 and TRBJ2-7; D is unclear. With 4 bases removed from V and 1 base from J, the gap between germline ends came to 21 bases. Germline V lookup: CDR1 SGHRS, CDR2 YFSETQ. The CDR3 sequence is 17 residues long. Here the CDR3 DNA reads TGCGCCAGCAGCGGTACCAGAAAAGGGAAGAGTTCCTACGAGCAGTACTTC. Protein sequence: CASSGTRKGKSSYEQYF.

This sequence joins TRBV7-6 and TRBJ2-2; D uncertain. CDR1 and CDR2 (germline): SGHVS, FNYEAQ. Trimming removed 1 base from V and 7 bases from J, with 16 bases in between. This CDR3 region has 16 residues. CDR3: CASSLGASLFSGELFF. The CDR3 DNA reads TGTGCCAGCAGCTTAGGCGCCAGCCTTTTTAGCGGGGAGCTGTTTTTT.

The chain has TRBV29-1 and TRBJ2-5; D is perhaps TRBD2 (6 bases). The closer fit of TRBJ2-7 to the DNA end suggests the J call may be wrong. Germline CDR1 SQVTM, CDR2 ANQGSEA. This CDR3 region has 13 residues. This CDR3 is CSAVDGSSYEQYF. CDR3 bases: TGCAGCGCCGTGGACGGGAGCTCCTACGAGCAGTACTTC.

This chain uses TRBV5-4 with TRBJ2-5; the D is unclear. CDR1 SGHNT and CDR2 YYREEE come from the germline V gene (reference sequence). The CDR3 loop spans 13 amino acids. V lost 2 bases, J lost 2 bases, and 7 bases lay in between. CDR3 sequence reads: CASSLTIQETQYF. CDR3 nucleotides: TGTGCCAGCAGCTTAACTATTCAAGAGACCCAGTACTTC.

The genes are TRBV5-5 and TRBJ2-1, with 7 bases matching TRBD2. Trimming took 4 bases from V and 4 from J; bases not matched to a gene: 8. This CDR3 has 15 residues. Germline loops: CDR1 SGHKS, CDR2 YYEKEE (reference sequence). CDR3 region: CASSPSGNPYNEQFF. For the CDR3, the DNA is TGTGCCAGCAGCCCGAGCGGGAACCCTTACAATGAGCAGTTCTTC.